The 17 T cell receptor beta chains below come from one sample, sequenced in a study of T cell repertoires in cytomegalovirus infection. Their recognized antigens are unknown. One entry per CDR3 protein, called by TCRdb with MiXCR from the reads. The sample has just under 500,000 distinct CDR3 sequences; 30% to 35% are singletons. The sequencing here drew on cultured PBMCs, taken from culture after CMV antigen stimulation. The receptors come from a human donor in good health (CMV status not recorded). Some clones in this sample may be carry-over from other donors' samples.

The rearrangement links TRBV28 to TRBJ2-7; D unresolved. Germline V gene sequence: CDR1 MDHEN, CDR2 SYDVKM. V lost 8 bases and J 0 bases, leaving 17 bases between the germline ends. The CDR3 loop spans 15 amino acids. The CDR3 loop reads CASGTAYPFSYEQYF. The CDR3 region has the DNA TGTGCCAGCGGCACAGCCTACCCTTTCTCCTACGAGCAGTACTTC.

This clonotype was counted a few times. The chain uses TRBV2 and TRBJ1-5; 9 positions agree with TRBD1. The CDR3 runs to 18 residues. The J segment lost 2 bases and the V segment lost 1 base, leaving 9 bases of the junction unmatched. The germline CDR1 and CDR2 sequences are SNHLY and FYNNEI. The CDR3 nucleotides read TGTGCCAGCAGTGAAGAGGGGACAGGGTTGCTTGGCAATCAGCCCCAGCATTTT. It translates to CASSEEGTGLLGNQPQHF.

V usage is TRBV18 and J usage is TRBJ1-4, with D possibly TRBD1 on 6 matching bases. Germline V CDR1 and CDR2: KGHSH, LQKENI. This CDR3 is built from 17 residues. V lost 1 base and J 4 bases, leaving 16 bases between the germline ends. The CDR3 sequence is CASSPLQGTGGNEKLFF. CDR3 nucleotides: TGTGCCAGCTCACCACTTCAGGGGACCGGCGGTAATGAAAAACTGTTTTTT. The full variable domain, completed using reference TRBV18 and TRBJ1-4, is NAGVMQNPRHLVRRRGQEARLRCSPMKGHSHVYWYRQLPEEGLKFMVYLQKENIIDESGMPKERFSAEFPKEGPSILRIQQVVRGDSAAYFCASSPLQGTGGNEKLFFGSGTQLSVL.

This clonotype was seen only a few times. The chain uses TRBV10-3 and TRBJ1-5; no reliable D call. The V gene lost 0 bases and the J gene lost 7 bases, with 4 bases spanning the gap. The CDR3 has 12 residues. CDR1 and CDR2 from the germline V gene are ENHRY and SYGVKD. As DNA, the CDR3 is TGTGCCATCAGTGAGTCGAACCAGCCCCAGCATTTT. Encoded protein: CAISESNQPQHF.

The CDR3 region is CASSDRGSNQPQHF. In DNA form, the CDR3 reads TGTGCCAGCAGCGACAGGGGAAGCAATCAGCCCCAGCATTTT. This chain joins TRBV25-1 and TRBJ1-5; 8 nucleotides line up with TRBD1. Germline V gene sequence: CDR1 MGHDK, CDR2 SYGVNS. The length of the CDR3 is 14 residues. The junction had 2 bases not matched to a gene; V was cut back by 6 bases and J by 1 base.

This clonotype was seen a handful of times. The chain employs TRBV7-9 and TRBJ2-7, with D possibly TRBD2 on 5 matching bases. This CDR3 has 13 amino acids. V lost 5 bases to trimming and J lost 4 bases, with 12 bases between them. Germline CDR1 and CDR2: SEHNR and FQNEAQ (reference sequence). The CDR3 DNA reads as TGTGCCAGCAGCCCGTTGAGGAGGTACGAGCAGTACGTC. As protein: CASSPLRRYEQYV.

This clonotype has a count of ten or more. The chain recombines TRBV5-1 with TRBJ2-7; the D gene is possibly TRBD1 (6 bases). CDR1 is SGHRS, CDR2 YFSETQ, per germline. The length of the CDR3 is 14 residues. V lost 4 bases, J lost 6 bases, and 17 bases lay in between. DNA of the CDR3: TGCGCCAGCAGCAGCCGAACAGGGAGTAGCGAGCAGTACTTC. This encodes CASSSRTGSSEQYF.

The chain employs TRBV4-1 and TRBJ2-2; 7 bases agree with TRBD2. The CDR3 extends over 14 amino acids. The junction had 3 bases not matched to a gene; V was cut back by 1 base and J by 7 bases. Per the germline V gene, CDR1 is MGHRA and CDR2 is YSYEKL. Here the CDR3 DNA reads TGCGCCAGCAGCCAAGGTCTAGCGGACGGGGAGCTGTTTTTT. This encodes CASSQGLADGELFF.

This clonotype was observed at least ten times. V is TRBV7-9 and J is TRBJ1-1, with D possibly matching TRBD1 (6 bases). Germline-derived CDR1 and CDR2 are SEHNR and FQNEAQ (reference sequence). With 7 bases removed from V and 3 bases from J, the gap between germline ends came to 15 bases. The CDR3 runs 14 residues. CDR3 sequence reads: CASTSNREDTEAFF. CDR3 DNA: TGTGCCAGCACCTCCAACAGGGAGGACACTGAAGCTTTCTTT. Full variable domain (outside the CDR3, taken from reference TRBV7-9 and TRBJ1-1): DTGVSQNPRHKITKRGQNVTFRCDPISEHNRLYWYRQTLGQGPEFLTYFQNEAQLEKSRLLSDRFSAERPKGSFSTLEIQRTEQGDSAMYLCASTSNREDTEAFFGQGTRLTVV.

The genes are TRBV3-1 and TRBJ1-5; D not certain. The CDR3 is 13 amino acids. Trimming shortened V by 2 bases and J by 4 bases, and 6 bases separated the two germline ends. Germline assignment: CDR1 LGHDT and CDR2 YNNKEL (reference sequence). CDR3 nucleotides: TGTGCCAGCAGCCAAACAAGGAATCAGCCCCAGCATTTT. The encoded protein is CASSQTRNQPQHF.

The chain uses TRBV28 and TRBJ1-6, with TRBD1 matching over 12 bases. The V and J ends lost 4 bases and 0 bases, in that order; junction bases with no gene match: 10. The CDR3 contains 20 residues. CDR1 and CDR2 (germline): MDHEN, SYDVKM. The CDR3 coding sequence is TGTGCCAGCAGTTGGCCGGGGACAGGGGGCGAGAGCTCCTATAATTCACCCCTCCACTTT. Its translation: CASSWPGTGGESSYNSPLHF.

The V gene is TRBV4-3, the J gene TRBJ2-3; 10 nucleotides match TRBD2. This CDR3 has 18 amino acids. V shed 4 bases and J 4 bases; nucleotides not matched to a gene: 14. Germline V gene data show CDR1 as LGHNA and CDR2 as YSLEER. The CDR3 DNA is TGCGCCAGCAGCCGCCTTCCTCCTAGCGGGAGTAAGGCAGATACGCAGTATTTT. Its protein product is CASSRLPPSGSKADTQYF.

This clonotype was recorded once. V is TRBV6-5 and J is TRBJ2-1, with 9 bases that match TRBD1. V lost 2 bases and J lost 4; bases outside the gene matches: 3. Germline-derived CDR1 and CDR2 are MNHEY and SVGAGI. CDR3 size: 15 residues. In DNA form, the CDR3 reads TGTGCCAGCAGTTACGTCGGACAGGGGTACAATGAGCAGTTCTTC. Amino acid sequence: CASSYVGQGYNEQFF.

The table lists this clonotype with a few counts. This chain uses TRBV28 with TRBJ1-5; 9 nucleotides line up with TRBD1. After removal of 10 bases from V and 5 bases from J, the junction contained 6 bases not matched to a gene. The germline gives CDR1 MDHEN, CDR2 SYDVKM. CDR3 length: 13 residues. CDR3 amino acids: CATSGQGYQPQHF. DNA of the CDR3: TGTGCCACTTCGGGACAGGGTTATCAGCCCCAGCATTTT.

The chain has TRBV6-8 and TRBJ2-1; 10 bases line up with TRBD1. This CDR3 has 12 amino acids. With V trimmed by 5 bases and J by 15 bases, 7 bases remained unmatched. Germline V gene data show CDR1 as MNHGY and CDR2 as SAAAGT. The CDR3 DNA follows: TGTGCCAGCAGTGCGGGACAGGGGCCTCCGTTCTTC. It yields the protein CASSAGQGPPFF.

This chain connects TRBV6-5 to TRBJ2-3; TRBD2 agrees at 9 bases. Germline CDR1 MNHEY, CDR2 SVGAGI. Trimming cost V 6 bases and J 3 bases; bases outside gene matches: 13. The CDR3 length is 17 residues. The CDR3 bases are TGTGCCAGCAGCCGCCCGGGGGTAGCGGGAGCTACAGATACGCAGTATTTT. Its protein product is CASSRPGVAGATDTQYF.

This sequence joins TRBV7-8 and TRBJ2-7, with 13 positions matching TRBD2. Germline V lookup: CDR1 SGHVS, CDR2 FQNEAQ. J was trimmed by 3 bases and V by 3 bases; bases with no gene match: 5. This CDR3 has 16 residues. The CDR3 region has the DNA TGTGCCAGCAGCTTGGGGGGACTAGCGGGAAGCTACGAGCAGTACGTC. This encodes CASSLGGLAGSYEQYV.